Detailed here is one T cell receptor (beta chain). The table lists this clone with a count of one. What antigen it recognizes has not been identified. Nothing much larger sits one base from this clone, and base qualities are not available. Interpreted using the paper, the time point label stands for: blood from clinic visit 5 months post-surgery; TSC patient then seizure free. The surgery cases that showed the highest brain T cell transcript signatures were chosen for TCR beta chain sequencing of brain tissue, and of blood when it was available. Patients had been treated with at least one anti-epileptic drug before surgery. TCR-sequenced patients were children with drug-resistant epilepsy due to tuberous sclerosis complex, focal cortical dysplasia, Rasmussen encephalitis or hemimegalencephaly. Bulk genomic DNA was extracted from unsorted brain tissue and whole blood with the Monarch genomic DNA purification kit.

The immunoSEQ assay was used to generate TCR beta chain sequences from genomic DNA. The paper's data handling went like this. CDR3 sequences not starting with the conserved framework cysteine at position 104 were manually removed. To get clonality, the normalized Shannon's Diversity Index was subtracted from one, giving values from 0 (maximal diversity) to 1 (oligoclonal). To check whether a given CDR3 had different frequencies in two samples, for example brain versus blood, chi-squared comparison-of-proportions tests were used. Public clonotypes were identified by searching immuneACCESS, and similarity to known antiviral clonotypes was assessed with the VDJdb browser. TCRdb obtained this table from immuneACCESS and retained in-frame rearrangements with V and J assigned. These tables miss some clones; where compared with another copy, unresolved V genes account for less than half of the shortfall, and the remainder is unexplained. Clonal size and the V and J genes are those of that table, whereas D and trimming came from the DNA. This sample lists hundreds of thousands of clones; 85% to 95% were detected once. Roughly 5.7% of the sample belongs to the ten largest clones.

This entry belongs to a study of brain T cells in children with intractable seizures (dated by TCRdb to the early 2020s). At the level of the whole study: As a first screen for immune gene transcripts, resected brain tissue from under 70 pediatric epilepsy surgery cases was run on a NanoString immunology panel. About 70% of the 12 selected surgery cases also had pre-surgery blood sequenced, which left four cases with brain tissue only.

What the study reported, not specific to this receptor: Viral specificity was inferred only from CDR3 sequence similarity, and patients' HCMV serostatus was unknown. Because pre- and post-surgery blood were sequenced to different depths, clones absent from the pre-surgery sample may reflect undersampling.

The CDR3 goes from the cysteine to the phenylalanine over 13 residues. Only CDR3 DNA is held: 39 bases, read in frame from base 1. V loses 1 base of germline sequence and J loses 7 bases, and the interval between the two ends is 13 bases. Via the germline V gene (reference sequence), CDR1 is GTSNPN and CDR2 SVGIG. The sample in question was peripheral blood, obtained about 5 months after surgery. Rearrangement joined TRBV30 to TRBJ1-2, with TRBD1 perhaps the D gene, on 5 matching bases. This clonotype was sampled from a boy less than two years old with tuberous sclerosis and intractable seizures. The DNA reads TGTGCCTGGAGTGACCCCAGGGTTGTTGGCTACACCTTC. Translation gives CAWSDPRVVGYTF.